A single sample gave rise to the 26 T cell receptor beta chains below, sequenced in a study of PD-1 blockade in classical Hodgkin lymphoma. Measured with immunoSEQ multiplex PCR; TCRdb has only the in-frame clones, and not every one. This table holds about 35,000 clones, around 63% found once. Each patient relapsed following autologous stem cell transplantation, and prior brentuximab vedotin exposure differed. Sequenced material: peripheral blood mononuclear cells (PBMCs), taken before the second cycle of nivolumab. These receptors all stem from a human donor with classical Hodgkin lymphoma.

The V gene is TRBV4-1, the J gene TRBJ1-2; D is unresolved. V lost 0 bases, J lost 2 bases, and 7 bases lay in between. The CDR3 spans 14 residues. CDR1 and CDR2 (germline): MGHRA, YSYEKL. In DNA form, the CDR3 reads TGCGCCAGCAGCCAAGAACCAGTCAACTATGGCTACACCTTC. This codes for CASSQEPVNYGYTF.

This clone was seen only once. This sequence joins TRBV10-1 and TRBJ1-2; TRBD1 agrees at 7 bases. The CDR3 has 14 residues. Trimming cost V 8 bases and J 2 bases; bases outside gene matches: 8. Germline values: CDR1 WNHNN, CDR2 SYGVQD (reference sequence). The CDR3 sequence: CASPTGTPNYGYTF. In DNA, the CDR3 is TGCGCCAGCCCGACAGGGACCCCCAACTATGGCTACACCTTC.

In DNA, the CDR3 is TGCGCCAGCAGCTATCAGACAGCGTCCTACGAGCAGTACTTC. This sequence encodes CASSYQTASYEQYF. V and J are TRBV5-1 and TRBJ2-7, with D maybe TRBD1 (5 bases). V dropped 3 bases and J dropped 1 base, with 11 bases sitting between them. CDR1 is SGHRS and CDR2 is YFSETQ in the germline V gene. This CDR3 has 14 residues.

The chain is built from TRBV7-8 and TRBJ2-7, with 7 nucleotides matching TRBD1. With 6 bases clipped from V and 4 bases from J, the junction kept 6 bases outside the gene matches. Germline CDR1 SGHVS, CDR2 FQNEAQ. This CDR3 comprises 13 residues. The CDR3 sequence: CASRSRGRYEQYF. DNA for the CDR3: TGTGCCAGCAGATCGAGGGGGCGGTACGAGCAGTACTTC.

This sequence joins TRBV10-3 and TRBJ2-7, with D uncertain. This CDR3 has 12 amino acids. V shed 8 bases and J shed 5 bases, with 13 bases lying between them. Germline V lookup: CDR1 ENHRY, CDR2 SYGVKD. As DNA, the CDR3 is TGTGCCATCGGGCTAGAAGGGAACGAGCAGTACTTC. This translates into CAIGLEGNEQYF.

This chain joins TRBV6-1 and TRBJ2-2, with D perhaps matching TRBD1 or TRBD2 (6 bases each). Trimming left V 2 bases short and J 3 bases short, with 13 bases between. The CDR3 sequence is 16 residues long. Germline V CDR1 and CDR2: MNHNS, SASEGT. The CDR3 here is CASSEQRGGYTGELFF. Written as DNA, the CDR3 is TGTGCCAGCAGTGAACAGCGAGGGGGGTACACCGGGGAGCTGTTTTTT.

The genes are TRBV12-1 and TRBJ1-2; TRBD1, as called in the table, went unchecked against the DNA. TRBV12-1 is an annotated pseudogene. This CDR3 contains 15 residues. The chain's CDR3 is CASSFSHRGRGGYTF. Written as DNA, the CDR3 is TGTGCCAGCAGCTTTTCCCACAGGGGACGTGGGGGCTACACCTTC.

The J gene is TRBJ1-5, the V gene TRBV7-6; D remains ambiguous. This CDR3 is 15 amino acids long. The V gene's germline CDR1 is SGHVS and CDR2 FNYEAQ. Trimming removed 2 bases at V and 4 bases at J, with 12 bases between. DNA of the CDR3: TGTGCCAGCAGCTTACGGGTAGGGTTAAATCAGCCCCAGCATTTT. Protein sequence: CASSLRVGLNQPQHF.

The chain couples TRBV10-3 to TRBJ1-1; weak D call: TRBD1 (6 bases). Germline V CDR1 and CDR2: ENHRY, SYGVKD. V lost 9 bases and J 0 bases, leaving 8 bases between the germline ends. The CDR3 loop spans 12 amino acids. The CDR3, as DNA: TGTGCCATGGGGGCAGTGAACACTGAAGCTTTCTTT. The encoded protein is CAMGAVNTEAFF.

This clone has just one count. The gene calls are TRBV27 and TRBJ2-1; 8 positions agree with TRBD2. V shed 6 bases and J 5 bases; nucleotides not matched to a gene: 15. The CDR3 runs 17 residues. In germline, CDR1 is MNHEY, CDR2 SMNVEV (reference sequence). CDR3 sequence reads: CASSRSLGGAINNEQFF. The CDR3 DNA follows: TGTGCCAGCAGCCGATCTCTCGGGGGGGCTATTAACAATGAGCAGTTCTTC.

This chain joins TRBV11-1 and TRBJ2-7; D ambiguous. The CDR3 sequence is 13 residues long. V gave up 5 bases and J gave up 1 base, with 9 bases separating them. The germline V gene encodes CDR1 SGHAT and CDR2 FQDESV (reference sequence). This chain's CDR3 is CASSVRRSYEQYF. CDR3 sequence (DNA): TGTGCCAGCAGCGTCCGACGGTCCTACGAGCAGTACTTC. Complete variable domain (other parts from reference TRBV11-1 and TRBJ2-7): EAEVAQSPRYKITEKSQAVAFWCDPISGHATLYWYRQILGQGPELLVQFQDESVVDDSQLPKDRFSAERLKGVDSTLKIQPAELGDSAMYLCASSVRRSYEQYFGPGTRLTVT.

The CDR3 loop reads CAISRQGANTEAFF. As DNA, the CDR3 is TGTGCCATCAGCCGACAGGGCGCGAACACTGAAGCTTTCTTT. The chain employs TRBV10-3 and TRBJ1-1; 7 nucleotides line up with TRBD1. Trimming took 6 bases from V and 1 from J; bases not matched to a gene: 5. CDR1 ENHRY and CDR2 SYGVKD come from the germline V gene. This CDR3 comprises 14 residues.

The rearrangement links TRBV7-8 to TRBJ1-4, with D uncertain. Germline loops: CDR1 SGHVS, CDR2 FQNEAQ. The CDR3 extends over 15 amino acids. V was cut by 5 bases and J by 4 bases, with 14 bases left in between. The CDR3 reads CASSPNRDRNEKLFF. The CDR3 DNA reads TGTGCCAGCAGCCCAAACAGAGACCGTAATGAAAAACTGTTTTTT.

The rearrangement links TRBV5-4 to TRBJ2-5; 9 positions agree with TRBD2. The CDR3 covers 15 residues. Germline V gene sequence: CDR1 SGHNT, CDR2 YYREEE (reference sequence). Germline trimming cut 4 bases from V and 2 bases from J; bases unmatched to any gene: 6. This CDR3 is CASSRTSALQETQYF. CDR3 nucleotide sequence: TGTGCCAGCAGCCGGACTAGCGCGCTTCAAGAGACCCAGTACTTC.

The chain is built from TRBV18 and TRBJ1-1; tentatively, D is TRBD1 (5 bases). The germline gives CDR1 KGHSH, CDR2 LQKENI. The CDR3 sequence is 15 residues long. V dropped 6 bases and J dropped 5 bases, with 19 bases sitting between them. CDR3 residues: CASSPGPIGQTEAFF. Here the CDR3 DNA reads TGTGCCAGCTCGCCCGGGCCGATTGGACAAACTGAAGCTTTCTTT.

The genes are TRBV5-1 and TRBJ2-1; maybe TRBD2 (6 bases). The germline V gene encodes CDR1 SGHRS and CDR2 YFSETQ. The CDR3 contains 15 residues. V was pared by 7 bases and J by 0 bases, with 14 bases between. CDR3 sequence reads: CASRLAGNSYNEQFF. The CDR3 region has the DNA TGCGCCAGCCGACTCGCGGGGAACTCCTACAATGAGCAGTTCTTC.

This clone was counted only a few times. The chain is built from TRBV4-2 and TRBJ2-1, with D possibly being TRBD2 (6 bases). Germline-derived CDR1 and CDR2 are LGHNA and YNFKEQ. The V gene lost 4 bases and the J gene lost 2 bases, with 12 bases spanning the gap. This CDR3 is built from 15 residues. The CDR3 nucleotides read TGTGCCAGCAGCCTGGACGGGACTGCCTACAATGAGCAGTTCTTC. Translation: CASSLDGTAYNEQFF.

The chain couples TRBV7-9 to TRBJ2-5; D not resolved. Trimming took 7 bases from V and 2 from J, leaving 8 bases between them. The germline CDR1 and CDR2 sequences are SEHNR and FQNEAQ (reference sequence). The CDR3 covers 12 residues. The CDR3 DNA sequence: TGTGCCAGCAATCGGCCTCAAGAGACCCAGTACTTC. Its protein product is CASNRPQETQYF.

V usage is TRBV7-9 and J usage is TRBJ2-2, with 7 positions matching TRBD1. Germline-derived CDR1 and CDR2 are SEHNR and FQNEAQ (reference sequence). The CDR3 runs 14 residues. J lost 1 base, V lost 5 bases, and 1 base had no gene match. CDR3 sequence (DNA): TGTGCCAGCAGCCGACAGGGGAACACCGGGGAGCTGTTTTTT. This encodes CASSRQGNTGELFF.

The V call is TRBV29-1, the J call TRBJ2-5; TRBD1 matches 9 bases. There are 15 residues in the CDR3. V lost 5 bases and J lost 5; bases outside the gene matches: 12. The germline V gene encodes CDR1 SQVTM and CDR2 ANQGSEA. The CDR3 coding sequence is TGCAGCGTTCTTTTCGGGACAGGGCTAAGGGAGACCCAGTACTTC. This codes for CSVLFGTGLRETQYF.

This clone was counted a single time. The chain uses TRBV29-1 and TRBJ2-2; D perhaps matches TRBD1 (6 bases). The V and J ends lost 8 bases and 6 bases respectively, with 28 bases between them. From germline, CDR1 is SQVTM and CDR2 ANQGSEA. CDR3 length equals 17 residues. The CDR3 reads CSKPPGHQTTGSGELFF. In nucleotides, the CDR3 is TGCAGCAAACCTCCGGGACACCAGACGACGGGTTCCGGGGAGCTGTTTTTT.

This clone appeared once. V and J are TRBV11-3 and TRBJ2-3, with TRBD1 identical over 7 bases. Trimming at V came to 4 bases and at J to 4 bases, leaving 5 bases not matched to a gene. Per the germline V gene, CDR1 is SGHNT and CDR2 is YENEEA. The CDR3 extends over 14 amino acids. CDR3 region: CASSYRTGADTQYF. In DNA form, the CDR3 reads TGTGCCAGCAGCTACCGAACAGGGGCAGATACGCAGTATTTT.

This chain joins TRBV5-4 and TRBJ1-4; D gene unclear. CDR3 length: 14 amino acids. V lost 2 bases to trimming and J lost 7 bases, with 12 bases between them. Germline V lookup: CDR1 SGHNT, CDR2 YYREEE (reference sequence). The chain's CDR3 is CASSFDLGSEKLFF. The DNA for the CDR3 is TGTGCCAGCAGCTTCGATTTGGGTAGTGAAAAACTGTTTTTT.

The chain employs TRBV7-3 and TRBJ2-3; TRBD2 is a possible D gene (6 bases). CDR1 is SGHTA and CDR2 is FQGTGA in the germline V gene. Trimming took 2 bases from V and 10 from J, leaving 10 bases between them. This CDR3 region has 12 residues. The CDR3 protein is CASSLDAGSQYF. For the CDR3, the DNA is TGTGCCAGCAGCTTAGATGCGGGGTCGCAGTATTTT.

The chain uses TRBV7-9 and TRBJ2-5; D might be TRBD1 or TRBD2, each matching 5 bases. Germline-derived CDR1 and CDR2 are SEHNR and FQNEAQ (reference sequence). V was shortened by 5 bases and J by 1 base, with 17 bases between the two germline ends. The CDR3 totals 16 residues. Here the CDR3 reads CASSSSGARGQETQYF. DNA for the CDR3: TGTGCCAGCAGCAGCTCCGGGGCCCGGGGCCAAGAGACCCAGTACTTC.

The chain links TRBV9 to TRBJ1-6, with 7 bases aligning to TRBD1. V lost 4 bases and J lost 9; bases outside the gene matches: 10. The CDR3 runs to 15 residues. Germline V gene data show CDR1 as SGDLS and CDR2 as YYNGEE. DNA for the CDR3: TGTGCCAGCAGCCGCCGACAGGGCCAGGGTTCACCCCTCCACTTT. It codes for CASSRRQGQGSPLHF.